Sequencing of this T cell receptor (beta chain) was carried out in a study of T cell changes during pregnancy in multiple sclerosis. This table comes from immunoSEQ multiplex PCR, and its TCRdb copy is limited to in-frame clones, with some not included. The sample includes about 38,000 clones, 91% of them seen just once. The ends lost 4 bases at V and 3 bases at J; junction bases unmatched: 6. This CDR3 contains 15 residues. Germline CDR1 MNHEY, CDR2 SMNVEV (reference sequence). The clonotype originates from a female donor with multiple sclerosis, enrolled in a pregnancy study. J is TRBJ2-7 and V is TRBV27; 10 bases are a match to TRBD1. Sequencing was performed on CD8+ T cells from peripheral blood mononuclear cells, taken in the second trimester of pregnancy. The CDR3 DNA sequence: TGTGCCAGCAGTTCCGGACAGGGGGTCAACTACGAGCAGTACTTC. The encoded protein is CASSSGQGVNYEQYF.